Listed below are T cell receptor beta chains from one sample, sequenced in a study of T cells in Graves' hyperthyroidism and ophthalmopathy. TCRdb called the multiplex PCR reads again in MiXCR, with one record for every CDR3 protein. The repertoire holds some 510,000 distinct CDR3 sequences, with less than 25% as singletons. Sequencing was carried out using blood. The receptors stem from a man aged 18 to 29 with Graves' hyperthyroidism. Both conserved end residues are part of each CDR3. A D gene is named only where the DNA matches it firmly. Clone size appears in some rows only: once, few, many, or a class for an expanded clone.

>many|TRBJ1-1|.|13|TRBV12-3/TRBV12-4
CASSLVAAYEAFF
TGTGCCAGCAGTTTAGTTGCTGCGTATGAAGCTTTCTTT
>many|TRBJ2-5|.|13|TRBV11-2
CASNLGGLGTQYF
TGTGCCAGCAACCTAGGGGGTTTGGGGACCCAGTACTTC
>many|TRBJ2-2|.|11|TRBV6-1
CASTDSGELFF
TGTGCCAGCACGGACTCCGGGGAGCTGTTTTTT
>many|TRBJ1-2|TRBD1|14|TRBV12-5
CASELQGYNYGYTF
TGTGCTAGTGAGCTACAGGGGTATAACTATGGCTACACCTTC
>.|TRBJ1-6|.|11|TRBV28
CASGRLGSLHF
TGTGCCAGCGGGCGTCTGGGGTCCCTCCACTTT
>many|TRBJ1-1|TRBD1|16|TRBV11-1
CASSLGGGQGFTEAFF
TGTGCCAGCAGCTTGGGGGGCGGACAGGGCTTCACTGAAGCTTTCTTT
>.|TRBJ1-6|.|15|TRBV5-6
CASSLLGFRESPLHF
TGTGCCAGCAGCTTGTTGGGGTTCAGAGAATCACCCCTCCACTTT
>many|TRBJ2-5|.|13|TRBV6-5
CASGRTSQETQYF
TGTGCCAGCGGCCGGACTTCTCAGGAGACCCAGTACTTC
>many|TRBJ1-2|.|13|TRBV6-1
CASSVDLGRGYTF
TGTGCCAGCAGCGTGGACCTCGGGCGGGGCTACACCTTC
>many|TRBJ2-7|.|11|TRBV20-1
CSARNDYEQYF
TGCAGTGCTAGGAACGACTACGAGCAGTACTTC
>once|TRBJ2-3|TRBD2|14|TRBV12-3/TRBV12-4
CASSFRSGSDTQYF
TGTGCCAGCAGTTTTCGTAGCGGGTCCGATACGCAGTATTTT
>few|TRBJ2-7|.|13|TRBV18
CASSPQNSGEQYF
TGTGCCAGCTCACCACAGAACTCGGGGGAGCAGTACTTC
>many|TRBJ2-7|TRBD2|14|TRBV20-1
CSANLAGIAYEQYF
TGCAGTGCCAATCTAGCGGGGATCGCCTACGAGCAGTACTTC
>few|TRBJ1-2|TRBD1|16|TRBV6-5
CASGRLGTGLNYGYTF
TGTGCCAGCGGTAGATTGGGGACAGGGCTCAACTATGGCTACACCTTC
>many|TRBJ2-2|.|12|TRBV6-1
CASSTGDGELFF
TGTGCCAGCAGTACGGGGGACGGGGAGCTGTTTTTT
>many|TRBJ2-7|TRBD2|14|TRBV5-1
CASRETSEPYEQYF
TGCGCCAGCAGGGAAACTAGCGAACCATACGAGCAGTACTTC
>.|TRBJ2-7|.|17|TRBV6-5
CASSSPGAGGSSYEQYF
TGTGCCAGCAGTTCCCCAGGGGCGGGCGGGAGCTCCTACGAGCAGTACTTC
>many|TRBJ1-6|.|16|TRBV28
CASSFSTGAERAPLHF
TGTGCCAGCAGTTTTTCCACCGGGGCCGAGCGGGCACCCCTCCACTTT
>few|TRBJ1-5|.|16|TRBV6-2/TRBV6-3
CASSHGKGIGNQPQHF
TGTGCCAGCAGCCACGGGAAGGGTATCGGCAATCAGCCCCAGCATTTT
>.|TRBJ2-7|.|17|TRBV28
CASSFSHKGGGGYEQYF
TGTGCCAGCAGTTTTTCCCACAAAGGGGGCGGGGGCTACGAGCAGTACTTC
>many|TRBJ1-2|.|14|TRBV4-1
CASSQEAQGNGYTF
TGCGCCAGCAGCCAAGAGGCTCAGGGGAACGGCTACACCTTC
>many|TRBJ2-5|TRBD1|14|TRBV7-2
CASSWTGKQETQYF
TGTGCCAGCAGTTGGACAGGGAAACAAGAGACCCAGTACTTC
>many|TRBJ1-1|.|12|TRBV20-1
CSARQMNTEAFF
TGCAGTGCTAGACAGATGAACACTGAAGCTTTCTTT